This is a list of T cell receptor beta chains from one sample in a study of shared T cell receptors in the human thymus. Using immunoSEQ multiplex PCR, the repertoire was profiled, and TCRdb retains in-frame clones only, with some absent. The sample consists of about 660,000 clones, more than 70% of them appearing once. This same sample was also part of a study on human thymus T cells.

Sequencing was done on a sample of thymocytes. The receptors were gathered from a boy in the first two years of life with a congenital heart defect. Each CDR3 is given with its conserved first and last residue. Fields, in order: D gene, V gene, J gene, clone size, CDR3 protein, CDR3 DNA. D genes are given only for firm matches. Clone sizes are given selectively: once, few, many, or a class where the clone is expanded.

d_call: -; v_call: TRBV6-5; j_call: TRBJ1-1; clone_size: -; cdr3_aa: CASGGNTEAFF; cdr3_nt: TGTGCCAGCGGGGGCAACACTGAAGCTTTCTTT
d_call: -; v_call: TRBV29-1; j_call: TRBJ2-3; clone_size: -; cdr3_aa: CSVEGSSTDTQYF; cdr3_nt: TGCAGCGTTGAAGGCAGTAGCACAGATACGCAGTATTTT
d_call: -; v_call: TRBV7-9; j_call: TRBJ1-2; clone_size: -; cdr3_aa: CASSLDSPNYGYTF; cdr3_nt: TGTGCCAGCAGCTTAGACAGCCCTAACTATGGCTACACCTTC
d_call: -; v_call: TRBV7-2; j_call: TRBJ2-1; clone_size: -; cdr3_aa: CASSRGTSSYNEQFF; cdr3_nt: TGTGCCAGCAGCCGGGGAACTAGCTCCTACAATGAGCAGTTCTTC
d_call: TRBD2; v_call: TRBV27; j_call: TRBJ2-1; clone_size: -; cdr3_aa: CASSSSSGGRNEQFF; cdr3_nt: TGTGCCAGCAGTTCCTCTAGCGGGGGGCGCAATGAGCAGTTCTTC
d_call: -; v_call: TRBV6-6; j_call: TRBJ1-6; clone_size: -; cdr3_aa: CASSRQQNGNSPLHF; cdr3_nt: TGTGCCAGCAGTAGACAGCAAAACGGTAATTCACCCCTCCACTTT
d_call: -; v_call: TRBV5-6; j_call: TRBJ1-2; clone_size: -; cdr3_aa: CASSLNGDLYGYTF; cdr3_nt: TGTGCCAGCAGCTTGAACGGGGATCTCTATGGCTACACCTTC
d_call: -; v_call: TRBV14; j_call: TRBJ2-7; clone_size: -; cdr3_aa: CASSQDRGAEYF; cdr3_nt: TGTGCCAGCAGCCAAGACAGGGGTGCAGAGTACTTC
d_call: -; v_call: TRBV6-4; j_call: TRBJ1-5; clone_size: -; cdr3_aa: CAGEGQHF; cdr3_nt: TGTGCTGGCGAGGGCCAGCATTTT
d_call: TRBD1; v_call: TRBV29-1; j_call: TRBJ2-7; clone_size: -; cdr3_aa: CSANPGQGGEQYF; cdr3_nt: TGCAGCGCAAACCCGGGACAGGGGGGCGAGCAGTACTTC
d_call: TRBD1; v_call: TRBV6-4; j_call: TRBJ1-6; clone_size: -; cdr3_aa: CASSERQGHSPLHF; cdr3_nt: TGTGCCAGCAGTGAAAGACAGGGACATTCACCCCTCCACTTT
d_call: TRBD1; v_call: TRBV4-3; j_call: TRBJ2-1; clone_size: -; cdr3_aa: CASSHGTDYNEQFF; cdr3_nt: TGCGCCAGCAGCCACGGGACAGATTACAATGAGCAGTTCTTC
d_call: -; v_call: TRBV28; j_call: TRBJ2-1; clone_size: once; cdr3_aa: CASSFEQGYAEQFF; cdr3_nt: TGTGCCAGCAGTTTCGAGCAGGGGTATGCTGAGCAGTTCTTC
d_call: TRBD2; v_call: TRBV18; j_call: TRBJ2-1; clone_size: -; cdr3_aa: CASSPLSREGNEQFF; cdr3_nt: TGTGCCAGCTCACCTCTCTCGCGGGAGGGCAATGAGCAGTTCTTC
d_call: TRBD2; v_call: TRBV7-2; j_call: TRBJ2-1; clone_size: few; cdr3_aa: CASSMSGTGNEQFF; cdr3_nt: TGTGCCAGCAGCATGAGCGGGACTGGGAATGAGCAGTTCTTC
d_call: TRBD1; v_call: TRBV2; j_call: TRBJ2-2; clone_size: -; cdr3_aa: CASRPNRGQAGELFF; cdr3_nt: TGTGCCAGCAGACCGAACAGGGGTCAGGCCGGGGAGCTGTTTTTT
d_call: TRBD1; v_call: TRBV10-3; j_call: TRBJ2-1; clone_size: -; cdr3_aa: CASHRGENYNEQFF; cdr3_nt: TGTGCCTCCCACAGGGGCGAGAATTACAATGAGCAGTTCTTC
d_call: -; v_call: TRBV14; j_call: TRBJ1-2; clone_size: -; cdr3_aa: CASSQGMEDYGYTF; cdr3_nt: TGTGCCAGCAGCCAGGGCATGGAGGACTATGGCTACACCTTC
d_call: -; v_call: TRBV5-1; j_call: TRBJ1-1; clone_size: once; cdr3_aa: CASSLQGERDTEAFF; cdr3_nt: TGCGCCAGCAGCTTACAGGGAGAACGGGACACTGAAGCTTTCTTT
d_call: -; v_call: TRBV14; j_call: TRBJ1-2; clone_size: -; cdr3_aa: CASSQDYHNGYTF; cdr3_nt: TGTGCCAGCAGCCAAGATTACCACAATGGCTACACCTTC
d_call: TRBD1; v_call: TRBV6-6; j_call: TRBJ1-5; clone_size: once; cdr3_aa: CASSPGDRGNQPQHF; cdr3_nt: TGTGCCAGCAGTCCCGGAGACAGGGGCAATCAGCCCCAGCATTTT
d_call: -; v_call: TRBV9; j_call: TRBJ2-1; clone_size: -; cdr3_aa: CASSVEGVPTNEQFF; cdr3_nt: TGTGCCAGCAGCGTAGAGGGGGTACCTACGAATGAGCAGTTCTTC
d_call: TRBD1; v_call: TRBV19; j_call: TRBJ2-7; clone_size: -; cdr3_aa: CASSIPGTGRPYEQYF; cdr3_nt: TGTGCCAGTAGTATTCCAGGGACAGGGCGGCCCTACGAGCAGTACTTC
d_call: -; v_call: TRBV7-2; j_call: TRBJ1-6; clone_size: few; cdr3_aa: CASSFADQGRYNSPLHF; cdr3_nt: TGTGCCAGCAGTTTTGCCGACCAGGGCCGGTATAATTCACCCCTCCACTTT
d_call: -; v_call: TRBV14; j_call: TRBJ1-1; clone_size: -; cdr3_aa: CASSQGLRNRASEAFF; cdr3_nt: TGTGCCAGCAGCCAAGGTCTACGGAACAGGGCATCTGAAGCTTTCTTT
d_call: -; v_call: TRBV6-5; j_call: TRBJ2-2; clone_size: -; cdr3_aa: CASRDGQNTGELFF; cdr3_nt: TGTGCCAGCAGGGACGGACAGAACACCGGGGAGCTGTTTTTT
d_call: TRBD1; v_call: TRBV7-2; j_call: TRBJ1-2; clone_size: -; cdr3_aa: CASSAQTPMTGKGYTF; cdr3_nt: TGTGCCAGCAGCGCCCAAACACCGATGACAGGGAAGGGCTACACCTTC
d_call: TRBD2; v_call: TRBV9; j_call: TRBJ2-3; clone_size: -; cdr3_aa: CASSGRPLRTSGGPDTQYF; cdr3_nt: TGTGCCAGCAGCGGACGACCCCTACGGACTAGCGGGGGGCCAGATACGCAGTATTTT
d_call: TRBD1; v_call: TRBV9; j_call: TRBJ2-7; clone_size: -; cdr3_aa: CASSRAGTGIYEQYF; cdr3_nt: TGTGCCAGCAGCAGAGCCGGGACAGGGATCTACGAGCAGTACTTC
d_call: TRBD2; v_call: TRBV27; j_call: TRBJ2-7; clone_size: few; cdr3_aa: CASSLRGEYEQYF; cdr3_nt: TGTGCCAGCAGTCTACGGGGGGAGTACGAGCAGTACTTC
d_call: TRBD1; v_call: TRBV13; j_call: TRBJ1-4; clone_size: -; cdr3_aa: CASSLSSGTGHEKLFF; cdr3_nt: TGTGCCAGCAGCCTAAGCTCCGGGACAGGGCATGAAAAACTGTTTTTT
d_call: TRBD1; v_call: TRBV19; j_call: TRBJ1-1; clone_size: -; cdr3_aa: CASSRQGDTEAFF; cdr3_nt: TGTGCCAGTAGTAGACAGGGGGACACTGAAGCTTTCTTT
d_call: -; v_call: TRBV4-1; j_call: TRBJ1-5; clone_size: -; cdr3_aa: CASSPWIREDNQPQHF; cdr3_nt: TGCGCCAGCAGCCCATGGATTAGGGAGGACAATCAGCCCCAGCATTTT
d_call: -; v_call: TRBV28; j_call: TRBJ2-7; clone_size: -; cdr3_aa: CASGHLVHEQYF; cdr3_nt: TGTGCCAGCGGACACCTAGTCCACGAGCAGTACTTC
d_call: -; v_call: TRBV4-3; j_call: TRBJ2-2; clone_size: -; cdr3_aa: CASSQDRLAGELFF; cdr3_nt: TGCGCCAGCAGCCAAGACCGGTTGGCCGGGGAGCTGTTTTTT
d_call: TRBD2; v_call: TRBV28; j_call: TRBJ2-7; clone_size: -; cdr3_aa: CASIGGRAYEQYF; cdr3_nt: TGTGCCAGCATTGGCGGGAGGGCCTATGAGCAGTACTTC
d_call: TRBD2; v_call: TRBV7-8; j_call: TRBJ2-7; clone_size: -; cdr3_aa: CASSLGREGQYEQYF; cdr3_nt: TGTGCCAGCAGCTTAGGGCGGGAGGGGCAATACGAGCAGTACTTC
d_call: -; v_call: TRBV28; j_call: TRBJ2-7; clone_size: -; cdr3_aa: CASSRRIRYEQYF; cdr3_nt: TGTGCCAGCAGTCGCAGGATCCGCTACGAGCAGTACTTC
d_call: TRBD1; v_call: TRBV9; j_call: TRBJ1-2; clone_size: few; cdr3_aa: CASSVGTQWDRNYGYTF; cdr3_nt: TGTGCCAGCAGCGTAGGGACTCAGTGGGACAGGAACTATGGCTACACCTTC
d_call: -; v_call: TRBV19; j_call: TRBJ2-3; clone_size: -; cdr3_aa: CASSIAEPTDTQYF; cdr3_nt: TGTGCCAGTAGTATAGCAGAACCGACAGATACGCAGTATTTT
d_call: TRBD2; v_call: TRBV10-3; j_call: TRBJ2-7; clone_size: once; cdr3_aa: CAISEYLLAGGYEQYF; cdr3_nt: TGTGCCATCAGTGAGTATTTACTAGCGGGAGGATACGAGCAGTACTTC